The rows below give T cell receptor beta chains drawn from one sample of a study of blood T cell repertoires in COVID-19. The protocol was immunoSEQ multiplex PCR, while the TCRdb copy is restricted to in-frame clones and leaves out a portion. There are some 140,000 clones in the sample; more than 80% occur only once, and 4.3% lies in the top ten. Sample: peripheral blood. The receptor source for this set is a human donor in a cohort sampled during active COVID-19. CDR3s include the opening cysteine and the closing phenylalanine or tryptophan. The D gene is left open where the match is weak. The size of a clone is reported for some rows only, either as once, few or many, or as a class for expanded clones.

j_gene,v_gene,abundance,d_gene,len,CDR3aa,CDR3nt
TRBJ1-5,TRBV19,-,-,15,CASSIGTVNNQPQHF,TGTGCCAGTAGTATAGGGACAGTAAATAATCAGCCCCAGCATTTT
TRBJ2-1,TRBV5-1,-,-,15,CASSLSGTTYNEQFF,TGCGCCAGCAGCCTGTCCGGGACAACGTACAATGAGCAGTTCTTC
TRBJ1-5,TRBV7-2,once,TRBD1,15,CASSWDGTVDQPQHF,TGTGCCAGCAGCTGGGACGGGACAGTAGATCAGCCCCAGCATTTT
TRBJ2-7,TRBV11-3,-,-,14,CASSTRLGAHEQYF,TGTGCCAGCAGCACGAGACTAGGAGCCCACGAGCAGTACTTC
TRBJ1-2,TRBV5-5,-,-,14,CASSPAPTTHGYTF,TGTGCCAGCAGCCCCGCTCCGACAACCCATGGCTACACCTTC
TRBJ1-1,TRBV7-2,-,-,11,CASSLGSKAFF,TGTGCCAGCAGCTTAGGATCTAAAGCTTTCTTT
TRBJ1-2,TRBV3-1/TRBV3-2,-,TRBD1,15,CASSRIGTDNYGYTF,TGTGCCAGCAGCCGAATTGGGACAGATAACTATGGCTACACCTTC
TRBJ1-3,TRBV7-2,-,-,15,CASSFTQPQGNTIYF,TGTGCCAGCAGCTTCACCCAACCCCAGGGAAACACCATATATTTT
TRBJ1-2,TRBV6-2/TRBV6-3,-,-,18,CASSQMKGTPGDDGGYTF,TGTGCCAGCAGTCAAATGAAGGGCACCCCGGGGGACGATGGTGGCTACACCTTC
TRBJ2-3,TRBV27,-,TRBD2,16,CASSLQPSGYPDTQYF,TGTGCCAGCAGTTTACAACCTAGCGGCTATCCCGATACGCAGTATTTT
TRBJ2-6,TRBV7-8,-,TRBD1,16,CASSATGGAGANVLTF,TGTGCCAGCAGCGCCACAGGGGGCGCGGGGGCCAACGTCCTGACTTTC
TRBJ2-5,TRBV5-1,-,-,17,CASSLPSNHQGWETQYF,TGCGCCAGCAGCCTCCCCTCGAATCATCAGGGGTGGGAGACCCAGTACTTC
TRBJ2-2,TRBV5-6,-,-,13,CASSLTRTGELFF,TGTGCCAGCAGCCTTACACGTACCGGGGAGCTGTTTTTT
TRBJ2-3,TRBV11-2,-,TRBD1,15,CASSAGGGPTDTQYF,TGTGCCAGCAGCGCAGGGGGTGGACCCACAGATACGCAGTATTTT
TRBJ1-5,TRBV19,-,TRBD1,16,CASSPWGQGRGQPQHF,TGTGCCAGTAGTCCGTGGGGACAGGGGAGAGGGCAGCCCCAGCATTTT
TRBJ2-2,TRBV13,-,TRBD2,16,CASSSGLAGVSGELFF,TGTGCCAGCAGCTCGGGACTAGCGGGGGTATCCGGGGAGCTGTTTTTT
TRBJ1-5,TRBV16,-,-,13,CASSPRVDQPQHF,TGTGCCAGCAGCCCCAGGGTAGATCAGCCCCAGCATTTT
TRBJ1-2,TRBV6-1,-,-,13,CASSDSDHYGYTF,TGTGCCAGCAGTGACAGCGACCACTATGGCTACACCTTC
TRBJ2-7,TRBV7-2,-,TRBD2,15,CASSLATGRTYEQYF,TGTGCCAGCAGCTTAGCGACCGGGAGGACCTACGAGCAGTACTTC
TRBJ1-1,TRBV7-2,-,TRBD1,14,CASSSRGRFAEAFF,TGTGCCAGCAGCTCAAGGGGGCGCTTCGCCGAAGCTTTCTTT
TRBJ1-2,TRBV27,-,TRBD1,13,CASGTGTHYGYTF,TGTGCCAGCGGGACAGGGACCCACTATGGCTACACCTTC
TRBJ1-1,TRBV18,-,-,13,CASSPLMNTEAFF,TGTGCCAGCTCACCACTAATGAACACTGAAGCTTTCTTT
TRBJ2-3,TRBV19,-,TRBD1,14,CASQPGQAIDTQYF,TGTGCCAGTCAACCGGGACAGGCTATCGATACGCAGTATTTT
TRBJ2-1,TRBV5-1,once,TRBD1,15,CASSGDRGRDNEQFF,TGCGCCAGCAGCGGGGACAGGGGGCGCGACAATGAGCAGTTCTTC
TRBJ1-1,TRBV7-9,-,TRBD1,14,CASSSGQGDTEAFF,TGTGCCAGCAGCTCGGGACAGGGGGACACTGAAGCTTTCTTT
TRBJ2-7,TRBV6-1,-,TRBD1,13,CASSEQGVGEQYF,TGTGCCAGCAGTGAACAGGGGGTGGGGGAGCAGTACTTC
TRBJ1-5,TRBV6-5,once,-,15,CASSRIQGPSQPQHF,TGTGCCAGCAGTCGCATACAGGGCCCGAGTCAGCCCCAGCATTTT
TRBJ2-6,TRBV15,-,-,18,CATSRDPGWVSGANVLTF,TGTGCCACCAGCAGAGATCCAGGGTGGGTCTCTGGGGCCAACGTCCTGACTTTC
TRBJ1-3,TRBV4-1,-,TRBD1,21,CASSLLPAVGQGAFSGNTIYF,TGCGCCAGCAGCCTCCTCCCGGCGGTAGGACAGGGGGCGTTTTCTGGAAACACCATATATTTT
TRBJ1-1,TRBV6-6,once,TRBD1,14,CASRETGLYTEAFF,TGTGCCAGCAGAGAGACAGGGTTGTACACTGAAGCTTTCTTT
TRBJ2-7,TRBV7-8,-,-,13,CASATGFENEQYF,TGTGCCAGCGCTACAGGGTTTGAAAACGAGCAGTACTTC
TRBJ2-5,TRBV5-1,-,TRBD1,15,CASSFGTGGFETQYF,TGCGCCAGCAGCTTCGGGACAGGGGGCTTTGAGACCCAGTACTTC